The T cell receptor (beta chain) under discussion was sequenced for a study of T cells in Graves' hyperthyroidism and ophthalmopathy. The wider study: Peripheral blood collection took place at initial diagnosis, before any treatment. Overall study results and limits: Ophthalmopathy could be told apart from stable hyperthyroidism with a 13 V-J model.

RNA transcripts were the template for amplifying TCR beta CDR3 regions. The TCR CDR3 was amplified in a first-round RT-PCR using the HTBI primer set. TCRdb processed the multiplex PCR reads anew with MiXCR; each CDR3 protein has one entry. The sample includes about 110,000 distinct CDR3 sequences, around a sixth of them seen just once. This clonotype was observed at least ten times. Its specificity is unknown. V lost 0 bases and J lost 4, with 7 bases in between. The CDR3 is made up of 13 amino acids. CDR1 is SGHRS and CDR2 is YFSETQ in the germline V gene. Stable hyperthyroidism: no ophthalmopathy progression over 18 months of follow-up.

The specimen sequenced was blood. The source of this sequence is a woman in her forties or fifties with Graves' hyperthyroidism. The rearrangement links TRBV5-1 to TRBJ1-2; D unclear. CDR3 protein: CASSLDSTYGYTF. The DNA for the CDR3 is TGCGCCAGCAGCTTGGACAGTACCTATGGCTACACCTTC.